This record concerns one T cell receptor (beta chain) sequence. The data were taken from a study of blood T cell repertoires in COVID-19. Across the whole study: Material from acute and convalescent COVID-19 was sourced from the United States, Italy and Spain. From T cells, B-cell-depleted T cells, or PBMCs came the material, which was cDNA or gDNA.

V lost 5 bases and J lost 2, with 10 bases in between. There are 15 residues in the CDR3. Germline-derived CDR1 and CDR2 are SGHTA and FQGTGA. Original processing methods: How many nucleated cells were present was estimated from reference gene primer amplification. Data came from immunoSEQ multiplex PCR; TCRdb stores just in-frame clones and leaves some out. The V and J calls and the clone size are those of that table, but D and trimming were determined from the DNA. The data show about 190,000 clones, roughly 80% seen once. The sequenced sample consisted of peripheral blood. The chain couples TRBV7-3 to TRBJ2-6; the D gene is possibly TRBD1 (6 bases). The sequence was obtained from a man between 60 and 75 years old with active or convalescent COVID-19. The CDR3 DNA follows: TGTGCCAGCAGCGGACAGTTGGCTGGGGCCAACGTCCTGACTTTC. This sequence encodes CASSGQLAGANVLTF.